The T cell receptor beta chain under discussion was sequenced for a study of molecular identifiers for immune sequencing clone quantification. Study-level background: Four portions were sequenced after RNA from roughly 21,000 or 96,000 naive CD8 cells was split five ways in replicates.

Libraries used about 19,000 to 1,000,000 sorted naive CD8 T cells and 10%, 30% or 50% RNA input. In the sort, naive CD8 T cells were defined as CD8+CD4-CCR7+CD45RA+. This clonotype was seen only a few times. The ends were cut back, 1 base at V and 8 bases at J, with 15 bases in the middle. Germline lookup yields CDR1 LGHNA and CDR2 YSLEER. This CDR3 has 15 amino acids. Methods described previously were used for bulk TCR libraries, and listed TCR primers were applied. MiXCR, applied by TCRdb to the PCR reads, yields one record per CDR3 protein. The sample lists approximately 59,000 distinct CDR3 sequences; about a fifth were seen once.

Sequenced sample: naive CD8+ T cells from blood, with Jurkat cell RNA spiked in. Documented subset: FACS-sorted CD8+CD4-CCR7+CD45RA+ naive T cells. The chain employs TRBV4-3 and TRBJ2-1, with D perhaps matching TRBD2 (6 bases). The sequence came from a human donor in good health. Some libraries in this study had Jurkat cell RNA spiked in. The CDR3 DNA is TGCGCCAGCAGCCAAGTGGTGACTAGTGGCTATGAGCAGTTCTTC. As protein: CASSQVVTSGYEQFF.